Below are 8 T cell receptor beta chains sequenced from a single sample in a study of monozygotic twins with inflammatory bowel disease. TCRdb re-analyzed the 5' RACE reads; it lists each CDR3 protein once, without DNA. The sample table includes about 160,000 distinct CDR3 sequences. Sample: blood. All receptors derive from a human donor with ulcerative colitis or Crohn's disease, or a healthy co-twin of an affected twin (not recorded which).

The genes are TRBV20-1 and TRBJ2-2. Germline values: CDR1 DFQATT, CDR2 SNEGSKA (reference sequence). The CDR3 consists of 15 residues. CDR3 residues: CSAPSSESNTGELFF.

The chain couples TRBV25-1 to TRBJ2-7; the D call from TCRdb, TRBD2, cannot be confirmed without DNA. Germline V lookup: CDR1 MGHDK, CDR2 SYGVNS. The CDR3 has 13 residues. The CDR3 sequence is CASMAGGPYEQYF.

CDR3 residues: CASSLTATNEKLFF. The chain links TRBV11-2 to TRBJ1-4. CDR1 SGHAT and CDR2 FQNNGV come from the germline V gene. This CDR3 is built from 14 residues.

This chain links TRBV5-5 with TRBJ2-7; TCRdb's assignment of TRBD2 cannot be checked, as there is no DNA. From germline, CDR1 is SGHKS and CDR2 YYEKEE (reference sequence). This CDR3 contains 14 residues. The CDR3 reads CASSPGTAVYEQYF.

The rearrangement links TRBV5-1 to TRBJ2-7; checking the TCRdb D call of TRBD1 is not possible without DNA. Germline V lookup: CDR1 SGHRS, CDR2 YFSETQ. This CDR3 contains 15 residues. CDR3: CASSLDGTVAYEQYF.

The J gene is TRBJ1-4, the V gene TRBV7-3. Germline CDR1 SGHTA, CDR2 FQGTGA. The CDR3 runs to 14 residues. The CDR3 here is CASRPKATNEKLFF. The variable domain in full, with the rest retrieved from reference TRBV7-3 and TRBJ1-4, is GAGVSQTPSNKVTEKGKYVELRCDPISGHTALYWYRQSLGQGPEFLIYFQGTGAADDSGLPNDRFFAVRPEGSVSTLKIQRTERGDSAVYLCASRPKATNEKLFFGSGTQLSVL.

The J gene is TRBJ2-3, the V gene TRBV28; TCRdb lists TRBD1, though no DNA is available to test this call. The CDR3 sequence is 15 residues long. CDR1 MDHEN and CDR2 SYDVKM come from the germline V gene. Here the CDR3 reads CASSVTGSGTDTQYF.

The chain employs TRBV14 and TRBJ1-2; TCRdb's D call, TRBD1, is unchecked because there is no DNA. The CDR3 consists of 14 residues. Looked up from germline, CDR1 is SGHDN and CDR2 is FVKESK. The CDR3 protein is CASSLSRGSYGYTF. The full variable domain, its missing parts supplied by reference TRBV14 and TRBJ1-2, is EAGVTQFPSHSVIEKGQTVTLRCDPISGHDNLYWYRRVMGKEIKFLLHFVKESKQDESGMPNNRFLAERTGGTYSTLKVQPAELEDSGVYFCASSLSRGSYGYTFGSGTRLTVV.